Following are 9 T cell receptor beta chains from one sample sequenced in a study of blood T cell repertoires in COVID-19. Measured with immunoSEQ multiplex PCR; TCRdb has only the in-frame clones, and not every one. Among roughly 100,000 clones listed, around 90% were seen once. The material sequenced was peripheral blood. The receptors shown here come from a human donor in a cohort sampled during active COVID-19.

This chain links TRBV7-3 with TRBJ1-1; 8 positions agree with TRBD1. The CDR3 covers 13 residues. From germline, CDR1 is SGHTA and CDR2 FQGTGA. The J segment lost 4 bases and the V segment lost 6 bases, leaving 4 bases of the junction unmatched. Here the CDR3 DNA reads TGTGCCAGCAGATCCACAGGGGGCACTGAAGCTTTCTTT. Amino acids: CASRSTGGTEAFF.

The gene calls are TRBV3-1 (or the pseudogene TRBV3-2) and TRBJ2-7, with TRBD1 matching over 9 bases. CDR1 LGHDT and CDR2 YNNKEL come from the germline V gene (reference sequence). J gave up 1 base and V 2 bases, and 9 bases lay outside the gene matches. The CDR3 loop spans 17 amino acids. CDR3 in amino acids: CASSQTPGTGISYEQYF. The CDR3, as DNA: TGTGCCAGCAGCCAAACCCCCGGGACAGGGATTTCCTACGAGCAGTACTTC.

V and J are TRBV3-1 (or the pseudogene TRBV3-2) and TRBJ1-6; D unclear. Germline V lookup: CDR1 LGHDT, CDR2 YNNKEL (reference sequence). The V end was cut by 1 base, the J end by 0 bases, with 22 bases between. This CDR3 has 21 residues. CDR3 sequence: CASSQAGISYKISSYNSPLHF. CDR3 DNA: TGTGCCAGCAGCCAAGCCGGAATTAGCTATAAGATTAGCTCCTATAATTCACCCCTCCACTTT.

This chain joins TRBV7-2 and TRBJ1-4, with D unresolved. The CDR3 contains 14 residues. CDR1 and CDR2 from the germline V gene are SGHTA and FQGNSA. V dropped 4 bases and J dropped 3 bases, with 9 bases sitting between them. CDR3 sequence reads: CASSSGPANEKLFF. CDR3 sequence (DNA): TGTGCCAGCAGCTCTGGGCCAGCTAATGAAAAACTGTTTTTT.

This chain connects TRBV13 to TRBJ1-6, with unresolved D. Trimming took 3 bases from V and 7 from J, leaving 7 bases between them. CDR3 length equals 13 residues. Germline values: CDR1 PRHDT, CDR2 FYEKMQ (reference sequence). The CDR3 region is CASSLGPNSPLHF. The CDR3 DNA reads as TGTGCCAGCAGCTTGGGCCCCAATTCACCCCTCCACTTT.

V usage is TRBV9 and J usage is TRBJ1-2; TRBD1 agrees at 9 bases. The junction had 5 bases not matched to a gene; V was cut back by 0 bases and J by 8 bases. Germline CDR1 is SGDLS and CDR2 is YYNGEE. This CDR3 comprises 14 residues. As DNA, the CDR3 is TGTGCCAGCAGCGTAGCGGGACAGGGTCAAGGCTACACCTTC. The encoded protein is CASSVAGQGQGYTF.

The genes are TRBV27 and TRBJ2-7, with 8 positions matching TRBD2. The CDR3 is 16 amino acids. Germline lookup yields CDR1 MNHEY and CDR2 SMNVEV (reference sequence). The V gene end was trimmed by 6 bases and the J gene end by 6 bases; junction bases not matched to a gene: 16. This CDR3 is CASSTPGGGSKREQYF. CDR3 DNA: TGTGCCAGCAGCACCCCCGGGGGGGGTTCTAAACGCGAGCAGTACTTC.

The CDR3 DNA is TGTGCCAGCAGTTTAAAATTGGGACAGGGGGCCTACGAGCAGTACTTC. This translates into CASSLKLGQGAYEQYF. The chain recombines TRBV28 with TRBJ2-7, with 11 nucleotides matching TRBD1. V shed 2 bases and J 2 bases; nucleotides not matched to a gene: 5. The CDR3 loop spans 16 amino acids. Germline assignment: CDR1 MDHEN and CDR2 SYDVKM.

In this sample, this clone turned up once. The CDR3 protein is CASSKSTGEVTEAFF. In DNA, the CDR3 is TGCGCCAGCAGTAAATCGACAGGGGAGGTCACTGAAGCTTTCTTT. This sequence joins TRBV10-2 and TRBJ1-1; 8 bases are shared with TRBD1. The length of the CDR3 is 15 residues. In germline, CDR1 is WSHSY, CDR2 SAAADI. V lost 5 bases and J lost 4; bases outside the gene matches: 9.